The T cell receptor beta chain described here comes from a study of regulatory T cells in long-lasting Graves disease (dated by TCRdb to the early 2020s). With regard to the full study: Antithyroid drugs had been taken for less than 3 months by newly diagnosed Graves' disease patients. A total of around 35 samples underwent TCR sequencing: around 13 from persistent and about 20 from newly diagnosed Graves' disease patients. Patients with persistent Graves' disease were compared with patients with newly diagnosed Graves' disease using TCR sequencing and RNA sequencing of peripheral blood. The study took place in China and was registered as a clinical trial. Summary of the overall study and its limitations: Only the TCR beta chain was sequenced and analyzed. Compared with newly diagnosed patients, persistent Graves' disease patients had lower TCR Shannon entropy and fewer highly expanded clones, which suggests clonal expansion. The authors noted that the small sample size was a limitation that may lower accuracy. TRBV28, TRBJ1-2 and TRBJ2-5 were preferentially used in persistent disease, while TRBV20-1 and TRBJ2-1 were favored in newly diagnosed disease. Persistent patients shared more public clonotypes among themselves (approximately 2,500) than newly diagnosed patients did (approximately 970). Because the primary lesion, thyroid tissue, could not be accessed, the study looked at peripheral blood alone.

This clonotype was found a few times. It lacks a known antigen. No per-base quality is available; no much larger clone lies one base away. The sample's time point, from its label and the paper: newly diagnosed GD, antithyroid drugs for less than 3 months. For both TCR sequencing and RNA sequencing, RNA was extracted from PBMCs in TRIzol. The diagnosis of Graves' disease was made according to American Thyroid Association guidelines. Patients for the study were recruited at an endocrinology department in Xi'an, China. From each patient, around 9 milliliters of peripheral blood was collected into an EDTA anticoagulant tube. Ficoll Paque Plus density gradient separation was used to isolate PBMCs, and no further T cell sorting was performed. An Agilent 2100 Bioanalyzer and agarose gel were used to check RNA quality, and a NanoDrop 2000 was used to measure RNA concentration. A distance of 16 bases separates the germline ends of V and J, which lose 3 bases and 5 bases respectively. Inclusive of the bounding cysteine and phenylalanine, the CDR3 is 14 residues long. Only CDR3 DNA remains: 42 bases, in frame from the first base. Taken from the germline V gene, the CDR1 and CDR2 loops are SQVTM and ANQGSEA.

Receptor libraries were prepared by multiplex PCR. The data were produced on an Illumina HiSeq 4000. iRepertoire HTBI primers and Arm-PCR amplification of CDR3 regions were used to construct TCR beta libraries. PCR products were gel purified before sequencing. Per the original workflow: Gene usage analysis of CDR3 amino acid clonotypes relied on the approximately 62 TRBV and around 14 TRBJ segments identified across samples. COPE and FqMerger were used to merge filtered high-quality paired reads into contigs. BLAST was used to align contigs to the IMGT TRBV, TRBD and TRBJ reference genes, and CDR3 was defined following IMGT. Any clonotype with a frequency above 0.1% was classified as a highly expanded clone. Shannon entropy served as the measure of repertoire diversity, while the Gini coefficient captured V-J evenness. Public clonotypes were defined as clonotypes shared by more than one individual. TCRdb's own reprocessing of the public reads used fastp at Q25 and MiXCR and kept productive beta chains. Rows are unified per CDR3 protein, each entry keeping the most common DNA and genes. What appears here as the V and J calls and clone size reflects TCRdb's work, not the paper's. The table for this sample lists roughly 380,000 distinct CDR3 sequences; about 14% of them were counted only once. The ten largest clones capture 22% of the sample.

This clonotype originated in a female donor with Graves disease. This specimen consisted of peripheral blood mononuclear cells (PBMCs), obtained at new diagnosis, from a patient treated with antithyroid drugs. The rearranged segments are TRBV29-1 and TRBJ1-2; the D gene is perhaps TRBD1, from 6 matching bases. The nucleotides are TGCAGCGTTGATTTCGAAGGGGGAGGTTATGGCTACACCTTC. Translated, this is CSVDFEGGGYGYTF.